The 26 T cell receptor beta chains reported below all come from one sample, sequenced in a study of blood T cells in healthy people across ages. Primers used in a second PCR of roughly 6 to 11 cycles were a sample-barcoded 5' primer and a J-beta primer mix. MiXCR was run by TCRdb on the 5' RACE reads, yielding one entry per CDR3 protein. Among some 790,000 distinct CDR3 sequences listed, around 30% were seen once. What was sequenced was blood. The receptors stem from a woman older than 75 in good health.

CDR3 in DNA: TGTGCCAGCAGTCAGACCCGCCGAGGGACAGGGACCACTGAAGCTTTCTTT. This sequence encodes CASSQTRRGTGTTEAFF. The V call is TRBV27, the J call TRBJ1-1, with TRBD1 matching over 9 bases. The germline V gene encodes CDR1 MNHEY and CDR2 SMNVEV (reference sequence). The CDR3 consists of 17 residues. V dropped 5 bases and J dropped 4; count of bases not matched to a gene: 14.

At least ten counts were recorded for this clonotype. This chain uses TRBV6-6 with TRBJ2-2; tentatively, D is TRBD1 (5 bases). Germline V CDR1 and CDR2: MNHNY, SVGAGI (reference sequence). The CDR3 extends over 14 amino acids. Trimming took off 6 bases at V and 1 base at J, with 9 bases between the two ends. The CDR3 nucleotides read TGTGCCAGCAGCTCCGACAGGAACACCGGGGAGCTGTTTTTT. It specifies CASSSDRNTGELFF.

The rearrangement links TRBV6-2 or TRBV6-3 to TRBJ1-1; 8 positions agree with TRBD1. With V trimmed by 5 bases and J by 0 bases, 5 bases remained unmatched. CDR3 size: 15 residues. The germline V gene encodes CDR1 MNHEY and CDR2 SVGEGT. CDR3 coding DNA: TGTGCCAGCAGTCCCATGGACAGGGTGAACACTGAAGCTTTCTTT. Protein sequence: CASSPMDRVNTEAFF.

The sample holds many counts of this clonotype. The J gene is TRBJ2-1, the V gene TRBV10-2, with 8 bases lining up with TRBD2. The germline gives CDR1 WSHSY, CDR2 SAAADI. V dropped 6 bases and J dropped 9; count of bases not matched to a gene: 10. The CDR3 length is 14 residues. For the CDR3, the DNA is TGCGCCAGCAGCATCGGGGGGGCGTTCGGTGAGCAGTTCTTC. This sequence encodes CASSIGGAFGEQFF.

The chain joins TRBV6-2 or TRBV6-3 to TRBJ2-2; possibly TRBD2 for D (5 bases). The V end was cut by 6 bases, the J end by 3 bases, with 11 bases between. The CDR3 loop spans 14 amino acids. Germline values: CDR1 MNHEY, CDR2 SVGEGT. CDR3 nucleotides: TGTGCCAGCAGCAACCGGGGAGACACCGGGGAGCTGTTTTTT. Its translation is CASSNRGDTGELFF.

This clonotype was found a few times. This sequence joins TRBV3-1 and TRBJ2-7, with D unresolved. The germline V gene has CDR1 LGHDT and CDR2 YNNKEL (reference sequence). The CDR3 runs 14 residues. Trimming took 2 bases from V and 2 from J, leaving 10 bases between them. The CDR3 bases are TGTGCCAGCAGCCAATTCCCAGAAACCTACGAGCAGTACTTC. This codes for CASSQFPETYEQYF.

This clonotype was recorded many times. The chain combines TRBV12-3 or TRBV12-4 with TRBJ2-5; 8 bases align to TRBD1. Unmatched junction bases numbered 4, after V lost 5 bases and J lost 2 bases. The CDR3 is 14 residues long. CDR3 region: CASSLGQAQETQYF. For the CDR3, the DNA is TGTGCCAGCAGTCTGGGACAGGCGCAAGAGACCCAGTACTTC.

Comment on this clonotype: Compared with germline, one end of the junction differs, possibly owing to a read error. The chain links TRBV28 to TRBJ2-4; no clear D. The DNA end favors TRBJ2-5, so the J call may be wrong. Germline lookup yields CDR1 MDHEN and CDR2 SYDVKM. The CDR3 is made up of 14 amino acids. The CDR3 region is CAGSSRRQEETQYF. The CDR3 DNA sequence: TGTGCCGGCAGTTCCCGACGTCAGGAGGAGACCCAGTACTTC.

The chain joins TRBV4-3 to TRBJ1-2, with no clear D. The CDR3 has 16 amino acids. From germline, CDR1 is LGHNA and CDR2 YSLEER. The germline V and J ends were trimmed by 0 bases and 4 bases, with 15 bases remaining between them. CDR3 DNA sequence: TGCGCCAGCAGCCAAGATGTGGCCCGAGGACTCTATGGCTACACCTTC. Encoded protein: CASSQDVARGLYGYTF.

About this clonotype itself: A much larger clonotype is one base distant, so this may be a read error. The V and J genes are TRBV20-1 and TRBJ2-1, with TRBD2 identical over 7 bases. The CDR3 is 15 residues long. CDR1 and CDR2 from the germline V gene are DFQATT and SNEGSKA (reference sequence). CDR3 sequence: CSTRGGGGIYNEQFF. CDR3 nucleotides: TGCAGTACTAGAGGTGGGGGGGGAATTTACAATGAGCAGTTCTTC.

The CDR3 DNA follows: TGTGCCACCAGCAGAGACAGGGTTCTCTCCTACGAGCAGTACTTC. This codes for CATSRDRVLSYEQYF. V is TRBV15 and J is TRBJ2-7, with D perhaps matching TRBD1 (5 bases). The CDR3 covers 15 residues. V lost 0 bases, J lost 0 bases, and 9 bases lay in between. Looked up from germline, CDR1 is LNHNV and CDR2 is YYDKDF (reference sequence).

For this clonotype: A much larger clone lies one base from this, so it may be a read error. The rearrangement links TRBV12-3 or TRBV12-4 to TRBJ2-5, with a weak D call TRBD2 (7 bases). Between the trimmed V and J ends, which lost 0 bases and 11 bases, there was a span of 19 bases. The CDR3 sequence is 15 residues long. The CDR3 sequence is CASSLAGGPMNEQYF. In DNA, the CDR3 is TGTGCCAGCAGTTTAGCGGGGGGGCCCATGAATGAGCAGTACTTC.

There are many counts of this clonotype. The CDR3 DNA sequence: TGTGCCAGCAGTTTAAGGCAGGAGGGAGAGACCCAGTACTTC. This translates into CASSLRQEGETQYF. The V call is TRBV12-3 or TRBV12-4, the J call TRBJ2-5; D is possibly TRBD2 (6 bases). Trimming shortened V by 2 bases and J by 4 bases, and 11 bases separated the two germline ends. CDR3 size: 14 residues.

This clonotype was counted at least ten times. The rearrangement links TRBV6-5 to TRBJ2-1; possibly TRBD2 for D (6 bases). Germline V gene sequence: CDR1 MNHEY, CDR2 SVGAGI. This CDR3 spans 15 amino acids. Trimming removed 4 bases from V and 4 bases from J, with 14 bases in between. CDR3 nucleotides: TGTGCCAGCAGTTCCCGGGACTTATTATACAATGAGCAGTTCTTC. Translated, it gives CASSSRDLLYNEQFF.

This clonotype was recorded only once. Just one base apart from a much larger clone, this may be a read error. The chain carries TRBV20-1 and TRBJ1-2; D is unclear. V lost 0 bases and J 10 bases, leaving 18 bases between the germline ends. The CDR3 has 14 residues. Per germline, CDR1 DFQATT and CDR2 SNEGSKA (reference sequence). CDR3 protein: CSARDGKALEDYTF. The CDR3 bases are TGCAGTGCTAGAGATGGGAAGGCGCTCGAGGACTACACCTTC.

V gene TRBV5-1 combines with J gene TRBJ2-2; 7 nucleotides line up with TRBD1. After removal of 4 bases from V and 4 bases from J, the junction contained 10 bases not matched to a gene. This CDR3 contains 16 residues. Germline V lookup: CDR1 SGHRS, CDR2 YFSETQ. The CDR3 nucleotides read TGCGCCAGCAGCCCCGTGACAGGGACCCTCACCGGGGAGCTGTTTTTT. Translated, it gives CASSPVTGTLTGELFF.

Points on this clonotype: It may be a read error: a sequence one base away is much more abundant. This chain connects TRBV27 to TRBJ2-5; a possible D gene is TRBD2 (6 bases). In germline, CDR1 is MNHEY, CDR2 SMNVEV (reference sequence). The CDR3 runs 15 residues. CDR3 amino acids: CAGRKAGTGQETQYF. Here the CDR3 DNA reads TGTGCCGGCAGGAAGGCGGGAACGGGGCAAGAGACCCAGTACTTC.

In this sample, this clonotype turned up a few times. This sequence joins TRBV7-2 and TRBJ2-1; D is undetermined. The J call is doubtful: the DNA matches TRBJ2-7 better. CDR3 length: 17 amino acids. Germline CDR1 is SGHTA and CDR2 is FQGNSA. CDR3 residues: CASSYRAAGLTYNEQYF. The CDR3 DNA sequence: TGTGCCAGCAGCTATCGCGCGGCCGGCCTCACCTACAATGAGCAGTACTTC.

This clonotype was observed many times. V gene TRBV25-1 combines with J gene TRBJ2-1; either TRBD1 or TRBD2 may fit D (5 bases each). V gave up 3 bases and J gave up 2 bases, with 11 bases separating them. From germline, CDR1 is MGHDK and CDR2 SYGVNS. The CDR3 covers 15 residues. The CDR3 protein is CASSEKGSPYNEQFF. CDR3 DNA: TGTGCCAGCAGTGAGAAGGGGAGCCCCTACAATGAGCAGTTCTTC.

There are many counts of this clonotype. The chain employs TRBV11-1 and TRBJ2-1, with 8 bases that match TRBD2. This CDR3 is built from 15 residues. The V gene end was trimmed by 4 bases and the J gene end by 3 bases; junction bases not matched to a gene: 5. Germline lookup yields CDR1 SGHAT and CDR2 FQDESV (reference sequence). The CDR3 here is CASSSAGGGYNEQFF. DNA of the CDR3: TGTGCCAGCAGCTCCGCGGGGGGAGGCTACAATGAGCAGTTCTTC. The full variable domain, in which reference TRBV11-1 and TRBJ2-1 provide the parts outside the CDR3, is EAEVAQSPRYKITEKSQAVAFWCDPISGHATLYWYRQILGQGPELLVQFQDESVVDDSQLPKDRFSAERLKGVDSTLKIQPAELGDSAMYLCASSSAGGGYNEQFFGPGTRLTVL.

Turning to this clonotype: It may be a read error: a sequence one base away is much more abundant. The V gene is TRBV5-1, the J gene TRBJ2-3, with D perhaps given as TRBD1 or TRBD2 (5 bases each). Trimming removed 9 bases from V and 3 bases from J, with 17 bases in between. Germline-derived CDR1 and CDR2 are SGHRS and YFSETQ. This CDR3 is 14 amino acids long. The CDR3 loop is CANSPGTSTDTQYF. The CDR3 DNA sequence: TGCGCCAACAGTCCGGGGACGTCTACAGATACGCAGTATTTT.

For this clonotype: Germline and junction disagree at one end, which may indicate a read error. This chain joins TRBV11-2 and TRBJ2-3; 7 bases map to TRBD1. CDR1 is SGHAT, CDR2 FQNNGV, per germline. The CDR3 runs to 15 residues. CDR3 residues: CANSRGQLSTDTQYF. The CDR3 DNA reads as TGTGCCAACAGCCGGGGACAGCTAAGCACAGATACGCAGTATTTT.

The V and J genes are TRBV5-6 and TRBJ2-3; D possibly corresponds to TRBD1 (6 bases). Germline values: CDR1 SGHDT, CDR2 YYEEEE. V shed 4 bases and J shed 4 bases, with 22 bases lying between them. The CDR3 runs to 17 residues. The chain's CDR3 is CASSRLTQGLRADTQYF. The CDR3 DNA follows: TGTGCCAGCAGCAGACTTACGCAGGGGCTCAGGGCAGATACGCAGTATTTT.

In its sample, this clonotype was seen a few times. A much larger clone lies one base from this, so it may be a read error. The CDR3 bases are TGTGCCAGCAGTTTAGGGGGACTAGCGTATCGGTTCTTC. Amino acid sequence: CASSLGGLAYRFF. The chain recombines TRBV12-3 or TRBV12-4 with TRBJ2-1; 10 nucleotides match TRBD2. V dropped 1 base and J dropped 15; count of bases not matched to a gene: 6. CDR3 length: 13 amino acids.

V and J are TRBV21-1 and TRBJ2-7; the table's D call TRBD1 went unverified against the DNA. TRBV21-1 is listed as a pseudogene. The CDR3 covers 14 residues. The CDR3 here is CASSSPGQHYEQYF. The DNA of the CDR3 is TGTGCCAGCAGCAGTCCGGGACAGCATTACGAGCAGTACTTC.

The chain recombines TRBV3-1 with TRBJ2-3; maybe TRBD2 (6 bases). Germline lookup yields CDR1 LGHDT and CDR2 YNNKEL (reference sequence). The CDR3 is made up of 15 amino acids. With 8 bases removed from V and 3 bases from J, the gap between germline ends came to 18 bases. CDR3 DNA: TGTGCCAGCGGCCCGGGACGGGGGAGTACAGATACGCAGTATTTT. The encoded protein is CASGPGRGSTDTQYF.